These 11 T cell receptor beta chains came from one sample sequenced in a study of T-cell reconstitution after alpha-beta-depleted transplantation in children. Unique molecular identifiers were used in preparing the TCRbeta library. TCRdb re-derived calls from the PCR reads in MiXCR, one entry per CDR3 protein. The sample consists of around 580,000 distinct CDR3 sequences, about a quarter of them appearing once. Sequencing used PBMCs, obtained before TCRalphabeta/CD19-depleted stem cell transplant. Receptor source: a boy younger than two with Wiskott-Aldrich syndrome, due to receive a stem cell transplant.

V gene TRBV20-1 combines with J gene TRBJ2-1; D not certain. V was trimmed by 4 bases and J by 9 bases, leaving 10 bases between them. Germline V CDR1 and CDR2: DFQATT, SNEGSKA (reference sequence). The CDR3 extends over 11 amino acids. CDR3 region: CSAITTTEQFF. The CDR3 DNA is TGCAGTGCTATAACTACCACTGAGCAGTTCTTC.

This clonotype was seen only a few times. The genes are TRBV5-1 and TRBJ1-2; D ambiguous. Between the trimmed V and J ends, which lost 2 bases and 4 bases, there was a span of 12 bases. This CDR3 is 14 amino acids long. The V gene's germline CDR1 is SGHRS and CDR2 YFSETQ. The CDR3 reads CASSLTVQTYGYTF. CDR3 DNA: TGCGCCAGCAGCTTAACTGTACAGACCTATGGCTACACCTTC.

This clonotype was detected a few times. The chain is built from TRBV24-1 and TRBJ2-7; the D gene is possibly TRBD2 (6 bases). V was trimmed by 0 bases and J by 7 bases, leaving 18 bases between them. This CDR3 is 16 amino acids long. CDR1 KGHDR and CDR2 SFDVKD come from the germline V gene. The CDR3 sequence: CATSDLQVSGVCEQYF. DNA for the CDR3: TGTGCCACCAGTGATTTGCAGGTGTCGGGGGTCTGTGAGCAGTACTTC.

The chain's CDR3 is CASSQVGHLFTDTQYF. For the CDR3, the DNA is TGTGCCAGCAGCCAAGTCGGACACCTCTTCACAGATACGCAGTATTTT. This chain joins TRBV3-1 and TRBJ2-3, with D possibly matching TRBD1 (5 bases). Looked up from germline, CDR1 is LGHDT and CDR2 is YNNKEL (reference sequence). V was pared by 1 base and J by 2 bases, with 13 bases between. The CDR3 runs to 16 residues.

This chain links TRBV20-1 with TRBJ2-7; maybe TRBD2 (6 bases). Per the germline V gene, CDR1 is DFQATT and CDR2 is SNEGSKA (reference sequence). V was pared by 1 base and J by 6 bases, with 16 bases between. The CDR3 consists of 14 residues. CDR3 sequence reads: CSARAHLTSSEQYF. The CDR3 region has the DNA TGCAGTGCTAGAGCCCACCTAACTAGCAGCGAGCAGTACTTC.

V is TRBV12-3 or TRBV12-4 and J is TRBJ1-5; the match to TRBD1 covers 8 bases. The CDR3 is made up of 14 amino acids. With 6 bases clipped from V and 2 bases from J, the junction kept 3 bases outside the gene matches. The CDR3 here is CASRMTGGNQPQHF. The CDR3 DNA follows: TGTGCCAGCAGGATGACAGGGGGCAATCAGCCCCAGCATTTT.

This chain connects TRBV11-2 to TRBJ2-2, with 8 bases fitting TRBD1. The CDR3 is 16 amino acids. Germline V lookup: CDR1 SGHAT, CDR2 FQNNGV. Germline trimming cut 4 bases from V and 6 bases from J; bases unmatched to any gene: 10. Written as DNA, the CDR3 is TGTGCCAGCAGCTCCGCCCGACAGGGGAGATCCGGGGAGCTGTTTTTT. Protein product: CASSSARQGRSGELFF.

This clonotype was observed a handful of times. J is TRBJ1-6 and V is TRBV20-1; no definite D call. Trimming pared 2 bases from V and 0 bases from J, leaving 8 bases between. This CDR3 has 15 residues. Germline values: CDR1 DFQATT, CDR2 SNEGSKA (reference sequence). In DNA form, the CDR3 reads TGCAGTGCTAGATTTGGCAGCTCCTATAATTCACCCCTCCACTTT. Translating gives CSARFGSSYNSPLHF.

The chain is built from TRBV9 and TRBJ1-4; D might be TRBD1 (5 bases). Germline loops: CDR1 SGDLS, CDR2 YYNGEE. This CDR3 is 14 amino acids long. The V gene lost 0 bases and the J gene lost 8 bases, with 11 bases spanning the gap. The CDR3 DNA is TGTGCCAGCAGCGTAGGTGGGGCTGACGAAAAACTGTTTTTT. Protein: CASSVGGADEKLFF. Based on the CDR3 plus reference TRBV9 and TRBJ1-4, the full variable domain is DSGVTQTPKHLITATGQRVTLRCSPRSGDLSVYWYQQSLDQGLQFLIQYYNGEERAKGNILERFSAQQFPDLHSELNLSSLELGDSALYFCASSVGGADEKLFFGSGTQLSVL.

This clonotype was detected a few times. The rearrangement uses TRBV24-1 and TRBJ2-3, with TRBD2 matching over 7 bases. CDR1 and CDR2 from the germline V gene are KGHDR and SFDVKD. V lost 4 bases, J lost 3 bases, and 12 bases stayed unmatched. CDR3 length: 17 amino acids. CDR3 bases: TGTGCCACCAGTGAGCGGAGACTAGCTCTGGAGACAGATACGCAGTATTTT. It yields the protein CATSERRLALETDTQYF.

The chain couples TRBV29-1 to TRBJ2-1; 9 bases align to TRBD2. The germline V gene has CDR1 SQVTM and CDR2 ANQGSEA. V was pared by 7 bases and J by 7 bases, with 11 bases of the junction left unmatched. The CDR3 consists of 14 residues. The chain's CDR3 is CSGGRGRAGNEQFF. CDR3 bases: TGCAGCGGGGGCCGCGGGAGGGCCGGGAATGAGCAGTTCTTC.